Listed below are T cell receptor beta chains from one sample, sequenced in a study of T cell responses to AZD1222 COVID-19 vaccine. Some clones are missing from TCRdb's copy, which holds only in-frame ones; the method was immunoSEQ multiplex PCR. The table shows 130,000 or so clones, with roughly 86% occurring only once. Here the sequenced sample was peripheral blood, taken on day 0 of AZD1222 vaccination. The origin of the receptors is an adult in good health. Both conserved end residues are part of each CDR3. A D gene is named only where the DNA matches it firmly. The size of a clone is reported for some rows only, either as once, few or many, or as a class for expanded clones.

j_call	v_call	clone_size	d_call	cdr3_aa	cdr3_nt
TRBJ1-3	TRBV5-4	.	TRBD1	CASSPGTGLGNTIYF	TGTGCCAGCAGCCCCGGGACAGGGCTAGGAAACACCATATATTTT
TRBJ1-2	TRBV11-2	.	.	CASSLGEGRNYGYTF	TGTGCCAGCAGCTTAGGAGAGGGGCGCAACTATGGCTACACCTTC
TRBJ1-5	TRBV2	.	.	CASSNQGNQPQHF	TGTGCCAGCAGTAACCAGGGCAATCAGCCCCAGCATTTT
TRBJ1-1	TRBV2	.	.	CASSASLLQFEAFF	TGTGCCAGCAGTGCCAGCCTGTTACAGTTTGAAGCTTTCTTT
TRBJ2-2	TRBV5-1	.	.	CASSLWQANTGELFF	TGCGCCAGCAGCTTGTGGCAGGCCAACACCGGGGAGCTGTTTTTT
TRBJ1-5	TRBV9	.	.	CASSVVRGGSNQPQHF	TGTGCCAGCAGCGTAGTACGGGGCGGTAGCAATCAGCCCCAGCATTTT
TRBJ1-5	TRBV6-5	.	TRBD1	CASSLRGLGQPQHF	TGTGCCAGCAGCCTCAGGGGGCTGGGTCAGCCCCAGCATTTT
TRBJ2-1	TRBV19	.	TRBD2	CASSEAGGYNEQFF	TGTGCCAGTAGTGAAGCGGGAGGGTACAATGAGCAGTTCTTC
TRBJ2-5	TRBV6-5	.	.	CASSVKGSGTQYF	TGTGCCAGCAGCGTCAAGGGGAGCGGGACCCAGTACTTC
TRBJ2-5	TRBV9	.	TRBD2	CASSARTRSEETQYF	TGTGCCAGCAGCGCCCGGACTAGGAGCGAAGAGACCCAGTACTTC
TRBJ2-7	TRBV29-1	.	.	CSAQDTSYEQYF	TGCAGCGCCCAGGACACTTCCTACGAGCAGTACTTC
TRBJ2-7	TRBV4-2	.	.	CASSQNRGGSYEQYF	TGTGCCAGCAGCCAAAACAGGGGAGGCTCCTACGAGCAGTACTTC
TRBJ2-7	TRBV13	.	TRBD2	CASSLQQGLTEQYF	TGTGCCAGCAGCCTCCAGCAGGGACTAACCGAGCAGTACTTC
TRBJ2-7	TRBV29-1	.	.	CSVTQEAYEQYF	TGCAGCGTTACTCAGGAGGCCTACGAGCAGTACTTC
TRBJ1-5	TRBV9	.	.	CASSTGVGGGQPQHF	TGTGCCAGCAGCACAGGTGTCGGGGGTGGTCAGCCCCAGCATTTT
TRBJ1-5	TRBV2	.	.	CASSVSGNQPQHF	TGTGCCAGCAGTGTGTCAGGCAATCAGCCCCAGCATTTT
TRBJ1-2	TRBV5-1	.	.	CASSLVPGSGYGYTF	TGCGCCAGCAGCTTGGTTCCGGGTTCAGGGTATGGCTACACCTTC
TRBJ2-7	TRBV30	.	TRBD2	CAWSALSGTSGRAANEQYF	TGTGCCTGGAGTGCCTTATCCGGGACTAGCGGGAGGGCTGCTAACGAGCAGTACTTC
TRBJ2-2	TRBV30	.	.	CAWSAPEGSPGELFF	TGTGCCTGGAGTGCGCCCGAGGGGTCTCCCGGGGAGCTGTTTTTT
TRBJ1-4	TRBV20-1	.	.	CSARGGEKLFF	TGCAGTGCTAGGGGGGGTGAAAAACTGTTTTTT
TRBJ1-1	TRBV5-4	.	.	CASSLAVRSGVGEAFF	TGTGCCAGCAGCTTGGCCGTTAGGTCAGGGGTGGGTGAAGCTTTCTTT
TRBJ1-5	TRBV9	.	.	CASGGRQPQHF	TGTGCCAGCGGGGGGCGGCAGCCCCAGCATTTT
TRBJ1-1	TRBV29-1	.	.	CSVEVPTGKVEAFF	TGCAGCGTTGAAGTTCCGACAGGAAAGGTGGAAGCTTTCTTT
TRBJ2-7	TRBV6-5	.	.	CASTSLGYYEQYF	TGTGCCAGCACCTCGTTGGGATACTACGAGCAGTACTTC
TRBJ2-1	TRBV10-2	.	TRBD2	CASSEWTSGEQFF	TGCGCCAGCAGTGAGTGGACTAGCGGTGAGCAGTTCTTC
TRBJ1-2	TRBV27	.	.	CASSFGGASGYTF	TGTGCCAGCAGTTTTGGGGGGGCGAGTGGCTACACCTTC
TRBJ2-1	TRBV28	.	TRBD2	CASSLRTSGTSGRNNEQFF	TGTGCCAGCAGTTTACGGACCTCCGGGACTAGCGGGAGGAACAATGAGCAGTTCTTC
TRBJ1-1	TRBV6-2/TRBV6-3	.	.	CASSTNRVEAFF	TGTGCCAGCAGTACAAACAGGGTGGAAGCTTTCTTT
TRBJ1-3	TRBV29-1	.	.	CSAYIASGNTIYF	TGCAGCGCCTATATAGCGTCTGGAAACACCATATATTTT
TRBJ2-2	TRBV10-3	.	.	CAIREGNTGELFF	TGTGCCATCAGGGAGGGAAACACCGGGGAGCTGTTTTTT
TRBJ2-1	TRBV19	.	.	CASRTGPSIEQFF	TGTGCCAGTAGGACGGGCCCATCAATTGAGCAGTTCTTC
TRBJ2-7	TRBV15	.	TRBD2	CATSRATASGSYEQYF	TGTGCCACCAGCAGAGCCACGGCTAGCGGGAGCTACGAGCAGTACTTC
TRBJ2-7	TRBV7-3	.	TRBD2	CASSLSASGRRYEQYF	TGTGCCAGCAGCTTATCGGCTAGCGGGAGGAGGTACGAGCAGTACTTC
TRBJ1-2	TRBV27	.	.	CASSIGITGRNTF	TGTGCCAGCAGTATTGGAATTACAGGGAGGAACACCTTC
TRBJ2-7	TRBV5-1	.	.	CASSLVGGSYEQYF	TGCGCCAGCAGCTTGGTAGGGGGGTCCTACGAGCAGTACTTC
TRBJ1-5	TRBV5-5	few	.	CASSLWQGGNQPQHF	TGTGCCAGCAGCTTGTGGCAGGGAGGTAATCAGCCCCAGCATTTT
TRBJ1-2	TRBV7-9	.	.	CASSLDNYGYTF	TGTGCCAGCAGCTTAGACAACTATGGCTACACCTTC
TRBJ2-2	TRBV29-1	.	.	CSVEARVSSTNTGELFF	TGCAGCGTTGAAGCGCGCGTTTCCAGCACGAACACCGGGGAGCTGTTTTTT
TRBJ1-2	TRBV19	.	TRBD1	CASSTHGTADGGYTF	TGTGCCAGTAGTACCCACGGGACAGCGGATGGTGGCTACACCTTC
TRBJ1-2	TRBV7-8	.	.	CASSLVGGIRYTF	TGTGCCAGCAGCTTAGTTGGGGGAATTCGCTACACCTTC
TRBJ2-7	TRBV7-2	.	.	CASSLGNNPHEQYF	TGTGCCAGCAGCTTAGGCAACAATCCCCACGAGCAGTACTTC
TRBJ2-2	TRBV15	.	TRBD2	CATSRDAGAGELFF	TGTGCCACCAGCAGAGATGCGGGGGCCGGGGAGCTGTTTTTT
TRBJ2-5	TRBV29-1	.	.	CSVEGVGGLPGETQYF	TGCAGCGTTGAAGGAGTGGGTGGACTACCTGGAGAGACCCAGTACTTC
TRBJ2-1	TRBV10-1	.	TRBD2	CASSEIGAGRSYNEQFF	TGCGCCAGCAGTGAGATTGGAGCGGGAAGGTCCTACAATGAGCAGTTCTTC